This T cell receptor (beta chain) originates from a study of post-analysis software for immune sequencing data. About the study: The courses of disease that were included comprised relapsing-remitting, secondary progressive and progressive-relapsing multiple sclerosis.

The V end was cut by 6 bases, the J end by 2 bases, with 19 bases between. The CDR3 contains 15 residues. Germline CDR1 reads SQVTM; CDR2 reads ANQGSEA. For this clonotype: As yet, its antigen is unknown.

The TCR beta cDNA libraries contained unique molecular identifiers. The yield from approximately 1 to 10 million T cells was around 500,000 cDNA molecules in total. TCRdb re-derived calls from the PCR reads in MiXCR, one entry per CDR3 protein. Among some 700,000 distinct CDR3 sequences listed, approximately 60% were seen once. General study points: There were about five TRBV segments more frequent in patients than controls, and TRBV5-6, TRBV5-1 and TRBV20-1 were among them. Those with multiple sclerosis, the patient group, showed significantly lower normalized Chao1 diversity than controls. F measure grouped same-batch samples tightly together.

V gene TRBV29-1 combines with J gene TRBJ2-5; D is uncertain. The sequenced sample consisted of blood. This receptor was identified in a girl aged 2 to 10 with multiple sclerosis. The CDR3: CSVHPERLLQETQYF. CDR3 DNA: TGCAGCGTCCACCCTGAGAGACTTCTACAAGAGACCCAGTACTTC.